This section outlines one TCR beta chain sequence together with its context. These data belong to a study of blood T cell repertoires in COVID-19. Study-wide background: PBMCs, B-cell-depleted T cells, or T cells provided the cDNA or gDNA that made up the material.

Per the original methods: From reference gene primer amplification, estimates of nucleated cell counts were derived. Repertoires were generated with immunoSEQ multiplex PCR, while TCRdb's copy carries only in-frame clones and drops some. V, J and clone size are taken as reported in that table, and D and trimming were inferred from the DNA itself. The sample records under 200,000 clones, 70% to 90% being singletons. The CDR3 contains 13 residues. The ends were cut back, 2 bases at V and 5 bases at J, with 11 bases in the middle. CDR1 is SGHDT and CDR2 is YYEEEE in the germline V gene. The V and J genes are TRBV5-6 and TRBJ2-7; D perhaps matches TRBD1 (5 bases). Sequences were obtained from peripheral blood. The TCR sequence derives from a man aged 45-65 years who had recovered from COVID-19. CDR3 sequence: CASSFQGIHEQYF. The CDR3 coding sequence is TGTGCCAGCAGCTTTCAGGGCATCCACGAGCAGTACTTC.